A single sample gave rise to the 21 T cell receptor beta chains below, sequenced in a study of T-cell memory formation after mild COVID-19. From the 5' RACE reads, TCRdb called clonotypes with MiXCR, one entry per CDR3 protein. The repertoire includes around 420,000 distinct CDR3 sequences, about 24% of them detected once, and 8.5% to 10% sits in the top ten. Sequenced sample: PBMCs or a T cell subset sorted from them (not recorded which). Source of these receptors: an adult woman who had mild COVID-19 (a few samples of this study predate the infection). Cell type and time point are not known.

In regard to this clonotype: A single base separates this from a much larger clone, so it may be a read error. The chain couples TRBV19 to TRBJ2-7, with D possibly called TRBD1 or TRBD2 (5 bases each). V was clipped by 9 bases and J by 2 bases, with 14 bases between them. The CDR3 runs to 13 residues. CDR1 and CDR2 from the germline V gene are LNHDA and SQIVND (reference sequence). CDR3 sequence: CARSLGPPYEQYF. The CDR3 region has the DNA TGTGCCAGGAGTTTGGGACCTCCCTACGAGCAGTACTTC. The full variable domain, its missing parts supplied by reference TRBV19 and TRBJ2-7, is DGGITQSPKYLFRKEGQNVTLSCEQNLNHDAMYWYRQDPGQGLRLIYYSQIVNDFQKGDIAEGYSVSREKKESFPLTVTSAQKNPTAFYLCARSLGPPYEQYFGPGTRLTVT.

This clonotype was found a few times. The chain is built from TRBV27 and TRBJ2-5, with D possibly being TRBD1 or TRBD2 (6 bases each). The V and J ends lost 4 bases and 5 bases respectively, with 17 bases between them. The germline V gene has CDR1 MNHEY and CDR2 SMNVEV (reference sequence). The CDR3 loop spans 15 amino acids. The CDR3 bases are TGTGCCAGCAGTTCGACGGGGGCAGTCGGGGAGACCCAGTACTTC. Translation gives CASSSTGAVGETQYF.

The gene calls are TRBV10-3 and TRBJ2-1; 13 bases line up with TRBD2. The CDR3 loop spans 17 amino acids. The trim removed 7 bases at V and 6 bases at J, leaving 12 bases unmatched. Germline values: CDR1 ENHRY, CDR2 SYGVKD. CDR3 residues: CAINLDPTSGRINEQFF. Written as DNA, the CDR3 is TGTGCCATCAACCTAGACCCGACTAGCGGGAGGATCAATGAGCAGTTCTTC.

This clonotype has more than one count but fewer than ten. V usage is TRBV28 and J usage is TRBJ2-5; D may be TRBD1 or TRBD2 (5 bases each). V lost 4 bases to trimming and J lost 4 bases, with 22 bases between them. The CDR3 has 17 residues. The germline V gene has CDR1 MDHEN and CDR2 SYDVKM. The CDR3, as DNA: TGTGCCAGCAGTTCTAGGGCCGGGGCTGATGTGTTAGAGACCCAGTACTTC. Protein product: CASSSRAGADVLETQYF. Full variable domain (missing parts from reference TRBV28 and TRBJ2-5): DVKVTQSSRYLVKRTGEKVFLECVQDMDHENMFWYRQDPGLGLRLIYFSYDVKMKEKGDIPEGYSVSREKKERFSLILESASTNQTSMYLCASSSRAGADVLETQYFGPGTRLLVL.

This clonotype has more than one count but fewer than ten. V and J are TRBV7-6 and TRBJ2-7, with 7 bases aligning to TRBD1. Unmatched junction bases numbered 14, after V lost 5 bases and J lost 4 bases. The CDR3 runs 16 residues. CDR1 SGHVS and CDR2 FNYEAQ come from the germline V gene. The CDR3 here is CASSPRDRQGTYEQYF. Written as DNA, the CDR3 is TGTGCCAGCAGCCCGAGGGATCGACAGGGTACGTACGAGCAGTACTTC.

This clonotype turned up a few times. The chain joins TRBV7-9 to TRBJ2-7; D remains unclear. The CDR3 is 13 amino acids. Deletions cut 4 bases from V and 2 bases from J, with 9 bases between. Germline lookup yields CDR1 SEHNR and CDR2 FQNEAQ (reference sequence). The chain's CDR3 is CASSSLGAYEQYF. CDR3 coding DNA: TGTGCCAGCAGCTCTCTTGGGGCCTACGAGCAGTACTTC.

This sequence joins TRBV6-5 and TRBJ1-2; the D is unclear. The CDR3 totals 14 residues. V was shortened by 7 bases and J by 5 bases, with 17 bases between the two germline ends. Germline V gene sequence: CDR1 MNHEY, CDR2 SVGAGI. CDR3 coding DNA: TGTGCCAGCACCAAGGCGGGGATGGGGTATGGCTACACCTTC. It translates to CASTKAGMGYGYTF.

The rearrangement joins TRBV3-1 to TRBJ2-3; 10 nucleotides agree with TRBD2. V lost 1 base, J lost 0 bases, and 7 bases stayed unmatched. Germline CDR1 reads LGHDT; CDR2 reads YNNKEL (reference sequence). This CDR3 is built from 18 residues. For the CDR3, the DNA is TGTGCCAGCAGCCAAGGAATTAGCGGGGGGCCTAGCACAGATACGCAGTATTTT. This codes for CASSQGISGGPSTDTQYF.

This clonotype was counted between two and nine times. The chain is built from TRBV12-3 or TRBV12-4 and TRBJ1-1; tentative D call: TRBD1 (6 bases). Trimming took off 5 bases at V and 1 base at J, with 11 bases between the two ends. The CDR3 covers 14 residues. The CDR3 protein is CASSDRTANTEAFF. The CDR3 DNA reads TGTGCCAGCAGTGATCGGACAGCGAACACTGAAGCTTTCTTT.

The chain uses TRBV7-6 and TRBJ1-4, with 7 bases identical to TRBD1. Germline values: CDR1 SGHVS, CDR2 FNYEAQ. The CDR3 totals 15 residues. Trimming took 5 bases from V and 7 from J; bases not matched to a gene: 10. CDR3 in amino acids: CASSARTGGGEKLFF. The CDR3 coding sequence is TGTGCCAGCAGCGCCAGGACAGGAGGCGGTGAAAAACTGTTTTTT.

The CDR3 nucleotides read TGTGCCAGCAGCCAACGAGGACTAGCGGGGTTCAAAAACATTCAGTACTTC. It translates to CASSQRGLAGFKNIQYF. The rearrangement links TRBV7-2 to TRBJ2-4; TRBD2 aligns across 12 bases. Trimming at V came to 5 bases and at J to 3 bases, leaving 8 bases not matched to a gene. Looked up from germline, CDR1 is SGHTA and CDR2 is FQGNSA. CDR3 size: 17 residues. The full variable domain, its missing parts supplied by reference TRBV7-2 and TRBJ2-4, is GAGVSQSPSNKVTEKGKDVELRCDPISGHTALYWYRQSLGQGLEFLIYFQGNSAPDKSGLPSDRFSAERTGGSVSTLTIQRTQQEDSAVYLCASSQRGLAGFKNIQYFGAGTRLSVL.

The chain has TRBV7-9 and TRBJ2-2; 8 nucleotides line up with TRBD1. Germline V lookup: CDR1 SEHNR, CDR2 FQNEAQ (reference sequence). V lost 3 bases and J lost 2; bases outside the gene matches: 5. The CDR3 length is 16 residues. CDR3 region: CASSFVPGGNTGELFF. The CDR3 nucleotides are TGTGCCAGCAGCTTCGTACCAGGGGGCAACACCGGGGAGCTGTTTTTT.

At least ten counts were recorded for this clonotype. J is TRBJ1-2 and V is TRBV5-1; perhaps TRBD1 as D (6 bases). This CDR3 comprises 13 residues. Germline-derived CDR1 and CDR2 are SGHRS and YFSETQ. V was pared by 4 bases and J by 4 bases, with 11 bases between. In DNA form, the CDR3 reads TGCGCCAGCAGCCAAGGGGGAGGCTATGGCTACACCTTC. This sequence encodes CASSQGGGYGYTF.

The chain has TRBV4-3 and TRBJ2-2; 14 nucleotides line up with TRBD2. The ends lost 1 base at V and 1 base at J; junction bases unmatched: 8. The CDR3 sequence is 20 residues long. CDR1 and CDR2 (germline): LGHNA, YSLEER. In DNA form, the CDR3 reads TGCGCCAGCAGCCAAGCGACTAGCGGGAGGGCATTTGGGAACACCGGGGAGCTGTTTTTT. It yields the protein CASSQATSGRAFGNTGELFF.

This clonotype has just one count. This chain uses TRBV20-1 with TRBJ1-5, with D hard to call. The CDR3 loop spans 12 amino acids. CDR1 and CDR2 (germline): DFQATT, SNEGSKA (reference sequence). Trimming pared 5 bases from V and 4 bases from J, leaving 9 bases between. CDR3 residues: CSALMGNQPQHF. The CDR3 DNA sequence: TGCAGTGCTCTGATGGGTAATCAGCCCCAGCATTTT.

With regard to this clonotype: Germline is not matched at one junction end, which may reflect a read error. The chain couples TRBV7-9 to TRBJ2-1; D gene unclear. The CDR3 length is 11 residues. Germline V gene data show CDR1 as SEHNR and CDR2 as FQNEAQ (reference sequence). CDR3 residues: CASSEPTERFF. Written as DNA, the CDR3 is TGTGCCAGCAGTGAGCCTACGGAGCGGTTCTTC.

At least ten counts were recorded for this clonotype. The V call is TRBV5-1, the J call TRBJ1-5; TRBD1 aligns across 9 bases. With 4 bases clipped from V and 4 bases from J, the junction kept 6 bases outside the gene matches. There are 15 residues in the CDR3. Germline V gene data show CDR1 as SGHRS and CDR2 as YFSETQ. CDR3 nucleotide sequence: TGCGCCAGCAGCCCCGGGACAGGGCATAATCAGCCCCAGCATTTT. It codes for CASSPGTGHNQPQHF.

This clonotype showed up just a few times. The chain couples TRBV6-6 to TRBJ2-7; D may be TRBD1 or TRBD2 (6 bases each). V was pared by 7 bases and J by 3 bases, with 13 bases between. The CDR3 runs to 13 residues. CDR1 and CDR2 from the germline V gene are MNHNY and SVGAGI (reference sequence). The CDR3 nucleotides read TGTGCCAGCACCCCGGAGGGGGGCTACGAGCAGTACTTC. Translating it yields CASTPEGGYEQYF.

The rearrangement joins TRBV5-1 to TRBJ1-1; 7 nucleotides line up with TRBD1. This CDR3 region has 14 residues. Germline V gives CDR1 SGHRS, CDR2 YFSETQ. V was pared by 4 bases and J by 4 bases, with 7 bases of the junction left unmatched. The CDR3, as DNA: TGCGCCAGCAGCGTGGAGGGGGCCAGCACTGAAGCTTTCTTT. Its translation is CASSVEGASTEAFF.

This clonotype has a handful of counts. V and J are TRBV24-1 and TRBJ2-7; no definite D call. Germline values: CDR1 KGHDR, CDR2 SFDVKD. CDR3 length: 15 residues. V lost 3 bases to trimming and J lost 1 base, with 12 bases between them. The CDR3 loop reads CATSDPGSGSYEQYF. The CDR3 DNA sequence: TGTGCCACCAGTGATCCCGGGTCTGGGTCCTACGAGCAGTACTTC.

The chain couples TRBV4-1 to TRBJ2-3; D not resolved. CDR1 MGHRA and CDR2 YSYEKL come from the germline V gene. The V end was cut by 1 base, the J end by 1 base, with 9 bases between. This CDR3 has 15 amino acids. The CDR3 nucleotides read TGCGCCAGCAGCCAAGGAGCTACTGGCACAGATACGCAGTATTTT. It encodes CASSQGATGTDTQYF.